This T cell receptor (beta chain) was profiled in a study of OX40 agonist ivuxolimab in advanced cancers. Study-level findings and limits: Some nonresponders additionally presented with little normalized T-cell clonal expansion. Expanded clones tended on average to be more numerous among CD8+ T cells than CD4+.

The repertoire was sequenced with immunoSEQ multiplex PCR; TCRdb's copy has only in-frame clones and lacks some. The table lists about 68,000 clones, roughly nine tenths of them singletons, with around 0.31% in the top ten. The V gene's germline CDR1 is LNHDA and CDR2 SQIVND (reference sequence). V shed 6 bases and J shed 9 bases, with 12 bases lying between them. The CDR3 runs to 12 residues. On this clone: Its specificity is not known.

The origin of this receptor is an adult with an advanced solid tumor such as melanoma, head and neck, liver or kidney cancer. This chain links TRBV19 with TRBJ1-5, with no clear D. The source material was CD4+ or CD8+ T cells sorted from blood, sampled in a trial of the OX40 agonist ivuxolimab. The CDR3 loop reads CASSPVIGPQHF. In DNA, the CDR3 is TGTGCCAGTAGCCCGGTCATAGGGCCCCAGCATTTT.